Shown below are 15 T cell receptor beta chains from a single sample sequenced in a study of tumor-infiltrating lymphocytes in glioblastoma multiforme. Three nested ARM-PCR rounds with V-beta and C-beta primers built TCRB libraries. TCRdb used MiXCR to reprocess the multiplex PCR reads, holding one entry per CDR3 protein. The sample consists of some 13,000 distinct CDR3 sequences, 64% of them appearing once. Material for sequencing was brain tumor tissue. The receptor source for this set is a male donor with glioblastoma.

A remark on this clonotype: Mismatch with germline at one junction end may stem from a read error. V and J are TRBV11-2 and TRBJ2-7; D is perhaps TRBD2 (6 bases). Looked up from germline, CDR1 is SGHAT and CDR2 is FQNNGV. The CDR3 runs 15 residues. CDR3 loop: CASNFSSLALYEQHF. The CDR3 DNA is TGTGCCAGCAACTTCTCTAGCCTAGCGCTATACGAGCAGCACTTC.

As to this clonotype: One end of the junction varies from germline; a read error may be responsible. The CDR3 DNA is TGCGCCAGCAGTGAAATGGCTAGCGGGGGGGCCTGGGAGCTATTTTTT. Its protein product is CASSEMASGGAWELFF. The rearrangement joins TRBV10-1 to TRBJ2-2, with 12 bases fitting TRBD2. There are 16 residues in the CDR3. Germline CDR1 is WNHNN and CDR2 is SYGVQD (reference sequence).

V usage is TRBV6-5 and J usage is TRBJ1-1, with D possibly matching TRBD1 (6 bases). V was pared by 0 bases and J by 8 bases, with 13 bases between. The germline CDR1 and CDR2 sequences are MNHEY and SVGAGI. This CDR3 comprises 14 residues. CDR3 sequence: CASSYSQGVAEAFF. The CDR3 bases are TGTGCCAGCAGTTACTCACAGGGAGTAGCGGAAGCTTTCTTT.

CDR3 in DNA: TGTGCCAGCAGCTTGGAGGTGGACCTGACCTACGAGCAGTACTTC. As protein: CASSLEVDLTYEQYF. The V and J genes are TRBV13 and TRBJ2-7, with D perhaps TRBD2 (5 bases). There are 15 residues in the CDR3. Trimming pared 3 bases from V and 2 bases from J, leaving 14 bases between. Germline V gene sequence: CDR1 PRHDT, CDR2 FYEKMQ (reference sequence).

Concerning this clonotype itself: Its ends do not fully match the called genes, so a read error is possible. The chain couples TRBV28 to TRBJ2-1; D possibly corresponds to TRBD1 (6 bases). The CDR3 has 13 amino acids. Germline V CDR1 and CDR2: MDHEN, SYDVKM. The CDR3 bases are TGTGCCAACAGAACGGACAGCGACAATAAGCAGTTCTTC. It translates to CANRTDSDNKQFF. The full variable domain, in which reference TRBV28 and TRBJ2-1 provide the parts outside the CDR3, is DVKVTQSSRYLVKRTGEKVFLECVQDMDHENMFWYRQDPGLGLRLIYFSYDVKMKEKGDIPEGYSVSREKKERFSLILESASTNQTSMYLCANRTDSDNKQFFGPGTRLTVL.

The V call is TRBV21-1, the J call TRBJ2-2; the D segment call TRBD2 is taken from the table without a DNA check. TRBV21-1 is an annotated pseudogene. This CDR3 spans 20 amino acids. The DNA for the CDR3 is TGTGCCAGCAGCAAAGTCCGAAGGCATTCAGCGGGAGGGATAAACCGAGGAGCTGTTTTT. It encodes CASSKVRRHSAGGINRGAVF.

The genes are TRBV20-1 and TRBJ2-1; 13 positions match TRBD2. The germline V gene encodes CDR1 DFQATT and CDR2 SNEGSKA (reference sequence). This CDR3 spans 16 amino acids. CDR3 sequence: CNVQTSGRATYNEQFF. The CDR3 region has the DNA TGCAATGTGCAAACTAGCGGGAGGGCCACGTACAATGAGCAGTTCTTC.

A remark on this clonotype: A much larger clone differs from this one at a single base, so this may be a read error. This chain connects TRBV12-3 or TRBV12-4 to TRBJ1-1, with D maybe TRBD1 (5 bases). V was cut by 5 bases and J by 3 bases, with 13 bases left in between. This CDR3 is built from 14 residues. The CDR3 DNA sequence: TGTGCCAGCAGTCCCGGACATGGGTACACTGAAGCTTTCTTT. It specifies CASSPGHGYTEAFF.

The chain employs TRBV12-3 or TRBV12-4 and TRBJ1-2; 8 positions agree with TRBD1. With 6 bases clipped from V and 6 bases from J, the junction kept 9 bases outside the gene matches. The CDR3 length is 14 residues. This chain's CDR3 is CASSLTGGVNGYTF. CDR3 nucleotide sequence: TGTGCCAGCAGCCTCACAGGGGGAGTGAATGGCTACACCTTC.

Comment on this clonotype: One junction end does not reproduce the germline sequence, and a read error may be involved. The rearrangement uses TRBV5-4 and TRBJ2-3, with 11 bases lining up with TRBD2. Germline V gives CDR1 SGHNT, CDR2 YYREEE (reference sequence). This CDR3 is built from 16 residues. Written as DNA, the CDR3 is TGTGCCAGCAGCTTACCAGGGACTAGCGGCAAAGATACGCACTATTTT. This sequence encodes CASSLPGTSGKDTHYF.

Comment on this clonotype: A much larger clone is a single base away; this may be a read error. The V and J genes are TRBV11-2 and TRBJ1-1; D is uncertain. Per the germline V gene, CDR1 is SGHAT and CDR2 is FQNNGV. Trimming cost V 4 bases and J 6 bases, with 15 bases left between them. The CDR3 totals 14 residues. The DNA of the CDR3 is TGTGCCAGCAGCTGGGGAAAGGGTGTCTCTGAAGCTTTCTTT. Translated: CASSWGKGVSEAFF.

This clonotype was observed a handful of times. The junction shows a germline mismatch at one end, possibly a read error. The rearrangement uses TRBV29-1 and TRBJ2-7; TRBD2 matches 7 bases. CDR3 length equals 14 residues. Germline lookup yields CDR1 SQVTM and CDR2 ANQGSEA. The CDR3 sequence is CSVSGASGFYKQYF. The CDR3 bases are TGCAGCGTGAGTGGGGCTAGCGGATTCTACAAGCAGTACTTC.

For this clonotype: The conserved phenylalanine or tryptophan is not found at the CDR3 terminus, so this likely reflects a read error. This chain connects TRBV12-3 or TRBV12-4 to TRBJ1-3, with D uncertain. CDR3 length: 13 residues. The germline V and J ends were trimmed by 10 bases and 3 bases, with 13 bases remaining between them. In DNA form, the CDR3 reads TGTGCCACCCCGCTTGGCTATGGAAACACCATATATTGT. Protein sequence: CATPLGYGNTIYC.

As concerns this clonotype: Being one base from a much bigger clone, this may be a read error. V is TRBV19 and J is TRBJ2-3; 11 bases are a match to TRBD1. CDR3 length: 15 residues. The germline CDR1 and CDR2 sequences are LNHDA and SQIVND (reference sequence). The CDR3: CASSIRTGGTDMQYF. The CDR3 DNA sequence: TGTGCCAGTAGTATCCGGACAGGGGGCACAGATATGCAGTATTTT.

A remark on this clonotype: One end of the junction varies from germline; a read error may be responsible. The DNA for the CDR3 is TGTACCATCAGTGACTCATCGGACAGGGGGCATTCGCAGTACTTC. Protein: CTISDSSDRGHSQYF. The chain uses TRBV10-3 and TRBJ2-7, with 11 bases matching TRBD1. This CDR3 comprises 15 residues. Germline V gives CDR1 ENHRY, CDR2 SYGVKD.